This TCR beta chain was recovered during a study of T-cell memory formation after mild COVID-19. Study-level information: TCR clusters showed largely donor specificity. Whole-study results and caveats: A balance of CD4 and CD8 characterized clones contracting day 15 to 85, whereas later expanders leaned CD4+.

V was cut by 0 bases and J by 1 base, with 19 bases left in between. This CDR3 is built from 18 residues. Germline CDR1 and CDR2: MGHRA and YSYEKL. TCRdb re-called the 5' RACE reads through MiXCR, storing one row per CDR3 protein. Among 400,000 to 500,000 distinct CDR3 sequences, 20% were seen once, and the ten largest hold around 9.2%. This clonotype turned up a few times. The antigen is not known. This receptor was obtained from an adult woman who had mild COVID-19 (a few samples of this study predate the infection). Cell type and time point are not known. Sequencing input: PBMCs or a T cell subset sorted from them (not recorded which). The chain joins TRBV4-1 to TRBJ2-7; D not resolved. The CDR3 bases are TGCGCCAGCAGCCAAGAACCCCTGACGGCTCAACCTTCCTACGAGCAGTACTTC. Translation: CASSQEPLTAQPSYEQYF.